The next 27 T cell receptor beta chains were all read from a single sample in a study of regulatory T cells in long-lasting Graves disease. Time point reported: newly diagnosed GD, antithyroid drugs for less than 3 months. PBMC-extracted RNA yielded the TCR library. Construction of the TCR beta libraries employed iRepertoire HTBI primers in conjunction with Arm-PCR of CDR3 regions. TCRdb re-called the multiplex PCR reads through MiXCR, storing one row per CDR3 protein. The sample lists about 540,000 distinct CDR3 sequences, 13% occurring once. These data also formed part of another study, on T cells in Graves' hyperthyroidism and ophthalmopathy.

Sequences were derived from peripheral blood mononuclear cells (PBMCs), sampled at new diagnosis, from a patient treated with antithyroid drugs. The receptor source for this set is a man aged 30 to 45 with Graves disease.

This clonotype was found many times. The rearrangement joins TRBV5-1 to TRBJ1-4; 8 bases are a match to TRBD1. This CDR3 is 15 amino acids long. With 4 bases clipped from V and 6 bases from J, the junction kept 8 bases outside the gene matches. Germline V gene lookup returns CDR1 SGHRS and CDR2 YFSETQ. This CDR3 reads CASSPTGGLDEKLFF. The CDR3 DNA follows: TGCGCCAGCAGCCCCACAGGGGGACTCGATGAAAAACTGTTTTTT. The variable domain in full, completed from reference TRBV5-1 and TRBJ1-4, reads KAGVTQTPRYLIKTRGQQVTLSCSPISGHRSVSWYQQTPGQGLQFLFEYFSETQRNKGNFPGRFSGRQFSNSRSEMNVSTLELGDSALYLCASSPTGGLDEKLFFGSGTQLSVL.

This clonotype appeared many times. V usage is TRBV10-2 and J usage is TRBJ2-5; D perhaps matches TRBD1 (5 bases). This CDR3 comprises 14 residues. The germline gives CDR1 WSHSY, CDR2 SAAADI. Deletions cut 3 bases from V and 4 bases from J, with 12 bases between. The CDR3 coding sequence is TGCGCCAGCAGTGAACAATTTAGGGGAGAGACCCAGTACTTC. Translation: CASSEQFRGETQYF.

In its sample, this clonotype was seen a few times. A junction boundary mismatches the germline segment, possibly from a read error. This chain links TRBV2 with TRBJ2-1; no firm D call. The CDR3 contains 13 residues. The germline V gene has CDR1 SNHLY and CDR2 FYNNEI. The CDR3 sequence: CASSEDRYNEQFF. The CDR3 coding sequence is TGTGCCAGCAGCGAAGACCGTTACAATGAGCAGTTCTTC.

This clonotype was detected a few times. Since a much larger clone is just one base distant, this may be a read error. The rearrangement uses TRBV12-3 or TRBV12-4 and TRBJ2-1, with D unclear. This CDR3 spans 14 amino acids. Trimming took off 4 bases at V and 6 bases at J, with 13 bases between the two ends. CDR3 in amino acids: CASSSRTPVNEQFF. DNA of the CDR3: TGTGCCAGCAGTTCCAGGACGCCCGTCAATGAGCAGTTCTTC.

This clonotype was picked up many times. The gene calls are TRBV11-2 and TRBJ1-1; possible D gene TRBD1, 5 bases. Trimming shortened V by 6 bases and J by 10 bases, and 21 bases separated the two germline ends. This CDR3 is 14 amino acids long. Germline V lookup: CDR1 SGHAT, CDR2 FQNNGV. In DNA form, the CDR3 reads TGTGCCAGCAGTCGAGATACGTACTTGGGGGGAGCTTTCTTT. It encodes CASSRDTYLGGAFF.

V and J are TRBV3-1 and TRBJ2-3; possibly TRBD1 for D (6 bases). Per the germline V gene, CDR1 is LGHDT and CDR2 is YNNKEL (reference sequence). This CDR3 has 14 residues. V was trimmed by 4 bases and J by 2 bases, leaving 10 bases between them. DNA for the CDR3: TGTGCCAGCAGCCCTTGGGACACCACAGATACGCAGTATTTT. Translation: CASSPWDTTDTQYF.

This clonotype was seen repeatedly, ten times or more. The gene calls are TRBV2 and TRBJ2-1; D is ambiguous. With 6 bases removed from V and 0 bases from J, the gap between germline ends came to 6 bases. The CDR3 covers 13 residues. Per the germline V gene, CDR1 is SNHLY and CDR2 is FYNNEI. For the CDR3, the DNA is TGTGCCAGCAGACCAGACTCCTACAATGAGCAGTTCTTC. This translates into CASRPDSYNEQFF.

This clonotype was detected ten times or more. The V call is TRBV12-3 or TRBV12-4, the J call TRBJ2-1; 9 positions agree with TRBD1. V lost 6 bases, J lost 8 bases, and 5 bases stayed unmatched. The CDR3 sequence is 13 residues long. The CDR3 DNA reads as TGTGCCAGCAGACGGACAGGGGCTCATGAGCAGTTCTTC. Protein: CASRRTGAHEQFF.

V usage is TRBV6-1 and J usage is TRBJ2-1, with D perhaps matching TRBD1 (5 bases). CDR1 is MNHNS and CDR2 is SASEGT in the germline V gene. Between the trimmed V and J ends, which lost 4 bases and 10 bases, there was a span of 14 bases. This CDR3 is built from 13 residues. CDR3 sequence: CASSVGTPGEQFF. CDR3 bases: TGTGCCAGCAGTGTGGGAACACCAGGGGAGCAGTTCTTC.

The rearrangement links TRBV29-1 to TRBJ1-3; TRBD1 matches 8 bases. Germline CDR1 and CDR2: SQVTM and ANQGSEA. The CDR3 totals 15 residues. Trimming at V came to 1 base and at J to 8 bases, leaving 10 bases not matched to a gene. The CDR3, as DNA: TGCAGCGTTGAAGTGAGGAACAGGGGGGTAGACACCATATATTTT. This codes for CSVEVRNRGVDTIYF. Variable domain in full (rest from reference TRBV29-1 and TRBJ1-3): SAVISQKPSRDICQRGTSLTIQCQVDSQVTMMFWYRQQPGQSLTLIATANQGSEATYESGFVIDKFPISRPNLTFSTLTVSNMSPEDSSIYLCSVEVRNRGVDTIYFGEGSWLTVV.

This rearrangement joins TRBV4-1 to TRBJ2-3; 8 positions agree with TRBD2. The CDR3 consists of 15 residues. V trimming: 3 bases; J trimming: 2 bases; junction bases outside the gene matches: 4. In germline, CDR1 is MGHRA, CDR2 YSYEKL. In DNA, the CDR3 is TGCGCCAGCAGCCAGACTAGCGTAAACACAGATACGCAGTATTTT. Its protein product is CASSQTSVNTDTQYF.

This clonotype appeared a few times. V is TRBV11-2 and J is TRBJ2-7, with 7 bases identical to TRBD1. The germline V gene encodes CDR1 SGHAT and CDR2 FQNNGV. This CDR3 comprises 15 residues. With V trimmed by 7 bases and J by 1 base, 10 bases remained unmatched. The CDR3 sequence: CASTPTGTASYEQYF. The CDR3 DNA follows: TGTGCCAGCACCCCTACAGGGACAGCATCCTACGAGCAGTACTTC.

This clonotype was recorded a few times. CDR3: CAWSEDLGGEAFF. In DNA form, the CDR3 reads TGTGCCTGGAGTGAGGACCTGGGGGGTGAAGCTTTCTTT. This chain connects TRBV30 to TRBJ1-1, with D tentatively TRBD1 (5 bases). The CDR3 is 13 residues long. The germline gives CDR1 GTSNPN, CDR2 SVGIG (reference sequence). Trimming removed 1 base from V and 7 bases from J, with 13 bases in between.

This clonotype has ten or more counts. The V gene is TRBV12-3 or TRBV12-4, the J gene TRBJ1-2; TRBD1 might be the D (5 bases). The CDR3 has 16 residues. Trimming left V 5 bases short and J 3 bases short, with 19 bases between. The CDR3 DNA follows: TGTGCCAGCAGTCCCCCAGCGGGGGTAAGCGACTATGGCTACACCTTC. This translates into CASSPPAGVSDYGYTF.

This sequence joins TRBV10-3 and TRBJ2-7; 8 bases map to TRBD1. Germline trimming cut 4 bases from V and 3 bases from J; bases unmatched to any gene: 2. The CDR3 runs to 13 residues. Germline V gene sequence: CDR1 ENHRY, CDR2 SYGVKD. This chain's CDR3 is CAISGQGFYEQYF. The CDR3 region has the DNA TGTGCCATCAGTGGACAGGGGTTCTACGAGCAGTACTTC.

This clonotype was picked up many times. The CDR3 bases are TGTGCCAGCAGTTTAAACAGGGCAAGCAATCAGCCCCAGCATTTT. Protein: CASSLNRASNQPQHF. The chain combines TRBV27 with TRBJ1-5, with D perhaps TRBD1 (6 bases). Trimming took 2 bases from V and 1 from J, leaving 9 bases between them. Germline V CDR1 and CDR2: MNHEY, SMNVEV (reference sequence). This CDR3 spans 15 amino acids.

Ten or more counts support this clonotype. The chain combines TRBV12-3 or TRBV12-4 with TRBJ1-1; D not resolved. The CDR3 is 14 residues long. Trimming took 5 bases from V and 0 from J, leaving 10 bases between them. Here the CDR3 reads CASSPASLNTEAFF. The DNA of the CDR3 is TGTGCCAGCAGTCCCGCTTCCTTGAACACTGAAGCTTTCTTT.

This clonotype was seen at least ten times. The rearrangement links TRBV11-1 to TRBJ2-1; 13 bases agree with TRBD2. Germline CDR1 reads SGHAT; CDR2 reads FQDESV (reference sequence). The CDR3 contains 16 residues. J was trimmed by 4 bases and V by 0 bases; bases with no gene match: 0. The CDR3: CASSLALAGGYNEQFF. The CDR3 coding sequence is TGTGCCAGCAGCTTAGCACTAGCGGGAGGGTACAATGAGCAGTTCTTC.

This clonotype was seen at least ten times. The V and J genes are TRBV7-2 and TRBJ1-6, with D uncertain. CDR3 length: 13 residues. Per the germline V gene, CDR1 is SGHTA and CDR2 is FQGNSA. Trimming shortened V by 5 bases and J by 8 bases, and 10 bases separated the two germline ends. The CDR3 DNA reads TGTGCCAGCAGCCCCGTGGGCGATTCACCCCTCCACTTT. The encoded protein is CASSPVGDSPLHF.

This clonotype was observed a few times. This chain links TRBV19 with TRBJ2-2, with 7 positions matching TRBD1. Germline loops: CDR1 LNHDA, CDR2 SQIVND (reference sequence). CDR3 length: 16 amino acids. Trimming cost V 4 bases and J 2 bases; bases outside gene matches: 7. CDR3 nucleotide sequence: TGTGCCAGTAGTAAGGGGGCAGGGGCCAACACCGGGGAGCTGTTTTTT. Residues: CASSKGAGANTGELFF.

V is TRBV5-1 and J is TRBJ2-7, with D unclear. V lost 5 bases and J 0 bases, leaving 15 bases between the germline ends. Germline V gives CDR1 SGHRS, CDR2 YFSETQ. CDR3 length equals 15 residues. In DNA form, the CDR3 reads TGCGCCAGCAGAAAACAGTCTGCTAGCTCCTACGAGCAGTACTTC. Translated, it gives CASRKQSASSYEQYF.

This clonotype showed up many times. The chain links TRBV12-3 or TRBV12-4 to TRBJ2-1, with 7 bases identical to TRBD1. Trimming removed 2 bases from V and 5 bases from J; junction bases left unmatched: 6. There are 15 residues in the CDR3. CDR3 nucleotide sequence: TGTGCCAGCAGTTTAAGGACAGGCCTCAACAATGAGCAGTTCTTC. Its translation: CASSLRTGLNNEQFF.

The V call is TRBV5-1, the J call TRBJ2-5, with 13 bases identical to TRBD2. The trim removed 7 bases at V and 3 bases at J, leaving 6 bases unmatched. Germline CDR1 reads SGHRS; CDR2 reads YFSETQ. The CDR3 has 15 amino acids. The CDR3 sequence is CASAGTSGTEETQYF. For the CDR3, the DNA is TGCGCCAGCGCCGGGACTAGCGGGACGGAAGAGACCCAGTACTTC.

This chain connects TRBV25-1 to TRBJ2-1; D possibly corresponds to TRBD1 (6 bases). From germline, CDR1 is MGHDK and CDR2 SYGVNS. The ends were cut back, 2 bases at V and 4 bases at J, with 15 bases in the middle. The CDR3 covers 16 residues. The CDR3 nucleotides read TGTGCCAGCAGTGAAGTCGGCAGGGGATTATACAATGAGCAGTTCTTC. It translates to CASSEVGRGLYNEQFF.

Many counts were recorded for this clonotype. The chain uses TRBV7-9 and TRBJ2-3, with D perhaps matching TRBD1 (6 bases). Germline CDR1 is SEHNR and CDR2 is FQNEAQ (reference sequence). The CDR3 contains 16 residues. V was clipped by 5 bases and J by 4 bases, with 19 bases between them. DNA for the CDR3: TGTGCCAGCAGCCCCTCAGGTGCAGGGGATGCAGATACGCAGTATTTT. This translates into CASSPSGAGDADTQYF.

The V call is TRBV30, the J call TRBJ1-1; 9 positions agree with TRBD1. The CDR3 is made up of 16 amino acids. V was clipped by 1 base and J by 1 base; unmatched bases: 7. Germline assignment: CDR1 GTSNPN and CDR2 SVGIG (reference sequence). In nucleotides, the CDR3 is TGTGCCTGGAGTGAGACAGGGGGTTGGGGGAACACTGAAGCTTTCTTT. It encodes CAWSETGGWGNTEAFF.

V usage is TRBV27 and J usage is TRBJ1-1; 7 bases are a match to TRBD1. J lost 4 bases, V lost 3 bases, and 8 bases had no gene match. Germline CDR1 MNHEY, CDR2 SMNVEV (reference sequence). CDR3 length equals 15 residues. For the CDR3, the DNA is TGTGCCAGCAGTTTGTGCTACGACAGGGCCACTGAAGCTTTCTTT. Amino acids: CASSLCYDRATEAFF.